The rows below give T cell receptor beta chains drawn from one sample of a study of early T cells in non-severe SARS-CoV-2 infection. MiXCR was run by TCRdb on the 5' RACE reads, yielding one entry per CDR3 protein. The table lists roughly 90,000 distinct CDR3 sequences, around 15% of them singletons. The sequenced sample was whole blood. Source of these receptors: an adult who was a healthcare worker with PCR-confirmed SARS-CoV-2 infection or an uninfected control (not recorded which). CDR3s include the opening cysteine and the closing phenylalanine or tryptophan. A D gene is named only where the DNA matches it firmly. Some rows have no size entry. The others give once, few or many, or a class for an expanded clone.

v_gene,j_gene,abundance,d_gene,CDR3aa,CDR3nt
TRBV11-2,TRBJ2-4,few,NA,CASSSGGSKAKNIQYF,TGTGCCAGCAGCTCCGGGGGTAGCAAGGCCAAAAACATTCAGTACTTC
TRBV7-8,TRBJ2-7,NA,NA,CASSLGRAGVFYEQYF,TGTGCCAGCAGCTTAGGTCGGGCAGGGGTTTTCTACGAGCAGTACTTC
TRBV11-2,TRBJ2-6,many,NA,CASSLLGGAGANVLTF,TGTGCCAGCAGCTTACTTGGGGGCGCTGGGGCCAACGTCCTGACTTTC
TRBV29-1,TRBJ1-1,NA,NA,CSVESLRGSEAFF,TGCAGCGTTGAATCCCTCAGGGGATCGGAAGCTTTCTTT
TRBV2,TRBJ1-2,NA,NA,CASSDPPGGRYGYTF,TGTGCCAGCAGTGACCCCCCGGGGGGACGGTATGGCTACACCTTC
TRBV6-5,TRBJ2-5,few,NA,CASRPGMQETQYF,TGTGCCAGCAGACCCGGGATGCAAGAGACCCAGTACTTC
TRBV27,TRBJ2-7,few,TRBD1,CASSLSMGQAPYEQYF,TGTGCCAGCAGTTTATCGATGGGACAGGCGCCCTACGAGCAGTACTTC
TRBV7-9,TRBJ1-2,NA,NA,CASSFAGYGYTF,TGTGCCAGCAGCTTTGCCGGATATGGCTACACCTTC
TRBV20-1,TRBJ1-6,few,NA,CSARVENSPLHF,TGCAGTGCTAGAGTCGAGAATTCACCCCTCCACTTT
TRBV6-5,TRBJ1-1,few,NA,CASSFQGQGTEAFF,TGTGCCAGCAGTTTTCAGGGGCAAGGCACTGAAGCTTTCTTT
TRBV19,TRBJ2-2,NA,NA,CASSIAPAGAGELFF,TGTGCCAGTAGTATAGCCCCGGCAGGGGCCGGGGAGCTGTTTTTT
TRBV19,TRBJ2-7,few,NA,CASSSAGWNEQYF,TGTGCCAGTAGTTCGGCAGGGTGGAACGAGCAGTACTTC
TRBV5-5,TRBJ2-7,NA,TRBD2,CASSPRMGGSRYEQYF,TGTGCCAGCAGCCCCCGTATGGGCGGGAGTAGGTACGAGCAGTACTTC
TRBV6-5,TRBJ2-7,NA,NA,CASSYGPGGEQYF,TGTGCCAGCAGTTACGGCCCCGGGGGCGAGCAGTACTTC
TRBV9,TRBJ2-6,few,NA,CASRKSGANVLTF,TGTGCCAGCAGGAAATCTGGGGCCAACGTCCTGACTTTC
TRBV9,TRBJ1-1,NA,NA,CASSSGDTEAFF,TGTGCCAGCAGTTCAGGGGACACTGAAGCTTTCTTT
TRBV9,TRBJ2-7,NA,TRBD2,CASSEGTTDEQYF,TGTGCCAGCAGCGAAGGGACTACCGACGAGCAGTACTTC